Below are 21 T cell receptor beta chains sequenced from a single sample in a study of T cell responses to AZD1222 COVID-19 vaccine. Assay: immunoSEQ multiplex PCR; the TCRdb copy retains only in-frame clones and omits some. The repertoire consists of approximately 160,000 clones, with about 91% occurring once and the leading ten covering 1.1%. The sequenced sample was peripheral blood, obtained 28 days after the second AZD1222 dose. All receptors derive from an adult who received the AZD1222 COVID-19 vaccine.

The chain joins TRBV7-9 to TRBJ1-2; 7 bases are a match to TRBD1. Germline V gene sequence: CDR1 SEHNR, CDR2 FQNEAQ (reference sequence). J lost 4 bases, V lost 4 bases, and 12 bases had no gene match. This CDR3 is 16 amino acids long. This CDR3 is CASSSALVQGPYGYTF. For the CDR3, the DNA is TGTGCCAGCAGCTCCGCCCTTGTACAGGGGCCCTATGGCTACACCTTC.

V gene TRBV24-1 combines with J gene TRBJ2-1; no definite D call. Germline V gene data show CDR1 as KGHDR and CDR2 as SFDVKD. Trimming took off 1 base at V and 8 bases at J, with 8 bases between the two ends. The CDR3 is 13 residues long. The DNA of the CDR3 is TGTGCCACCAGTGATTTCCTTTCGGATGAGCAGTTCTTC. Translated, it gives CATSDFLSDEQFF.

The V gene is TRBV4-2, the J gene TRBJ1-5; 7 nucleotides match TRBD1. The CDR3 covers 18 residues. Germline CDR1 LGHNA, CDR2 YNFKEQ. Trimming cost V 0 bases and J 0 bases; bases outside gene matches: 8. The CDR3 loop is CASSQEARRGYSNQPQHF. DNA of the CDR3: TGTGCCAGCAGCCAAGAAGCGCGCAGGGGGTATAGCAATCAGCCCCAGCATTTT.

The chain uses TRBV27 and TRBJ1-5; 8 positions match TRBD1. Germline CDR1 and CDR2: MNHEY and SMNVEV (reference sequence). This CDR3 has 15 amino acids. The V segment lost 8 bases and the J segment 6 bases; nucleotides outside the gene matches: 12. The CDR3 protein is CASGGFDRGGQPQHF. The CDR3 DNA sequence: TGTGCCAGCGGAGGCTTTGACAGGGGCGGTCAGCCCCAGCATTTT.

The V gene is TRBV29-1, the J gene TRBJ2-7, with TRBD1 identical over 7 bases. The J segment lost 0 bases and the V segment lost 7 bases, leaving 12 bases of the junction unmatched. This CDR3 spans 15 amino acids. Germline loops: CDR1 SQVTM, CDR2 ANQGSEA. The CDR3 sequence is CSATLWDSLSYEQYF. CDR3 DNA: TGCAGCGCAACTTTATGGGACAGCCTCTCCTACGAGCAGTACTTC.

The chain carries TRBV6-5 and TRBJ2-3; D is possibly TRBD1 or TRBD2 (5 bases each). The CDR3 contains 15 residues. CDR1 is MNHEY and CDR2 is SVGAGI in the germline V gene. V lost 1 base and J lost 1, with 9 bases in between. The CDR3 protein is CASSYYGGGTDTQYF. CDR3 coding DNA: TGTGCCAGCAGTTACTATGGGGGTGGCACAGATACGCAGTATTTT.

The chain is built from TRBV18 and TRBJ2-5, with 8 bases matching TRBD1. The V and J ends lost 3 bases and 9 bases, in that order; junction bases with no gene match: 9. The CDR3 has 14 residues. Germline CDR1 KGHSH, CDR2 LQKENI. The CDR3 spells CASSPGQGGWSQYF. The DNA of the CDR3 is TGTGCCAGCTCACCTGGACAGGGTGGTTGGTCCCAGTACTTC.

The CDR3 loop is CSVGTGPEQYF. The CDR3 DNA sequence: TGCAGCGTTGGGACAGGACCCGAGCAGTACTTC. The chain has TRBV29-1 and TRBJ2-7, with TRBD1 identical over 7 bases. Germline lookup yields CDR1 SQVTM and CDR2 ANQGSEA. With V trimmed by 4 bases and J by 6 bases, 3 bases remained unmatched. CDR3 length equals 11 residues.

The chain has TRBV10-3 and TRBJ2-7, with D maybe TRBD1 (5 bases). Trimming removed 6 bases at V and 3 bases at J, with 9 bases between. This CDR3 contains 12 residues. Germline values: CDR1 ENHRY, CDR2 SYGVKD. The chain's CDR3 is CAIREDSYEQYF. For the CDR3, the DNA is TGTGCCATCAGAGAAGACAGCTACGAGCAGTACTTC.

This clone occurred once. CDR3 DNA sequence: TGTGCCATCAGTGAGTCCAATGGGGCCAACGTCCTGACTTTC. This translates into CAISESNGANVLTF. The chain employs TRBV10-3 and TRBJ2-6, with D unresolved. Germline V gives CDR1 ENHRY, CDR2 SYGVKD. The CDR3 loop spans 14 amino acids. Trimming left V 0 bases short and J 3 bases short, with 3 bases between.

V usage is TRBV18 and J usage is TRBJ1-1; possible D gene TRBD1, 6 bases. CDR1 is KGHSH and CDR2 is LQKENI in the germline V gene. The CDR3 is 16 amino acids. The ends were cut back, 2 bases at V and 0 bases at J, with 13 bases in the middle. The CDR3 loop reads CASSPLGGGVNTEAFF. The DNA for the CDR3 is TGTGCCAGCTCACCATTAGGAGGGGGGGTGAACACTGAAGCTTTCTTT.

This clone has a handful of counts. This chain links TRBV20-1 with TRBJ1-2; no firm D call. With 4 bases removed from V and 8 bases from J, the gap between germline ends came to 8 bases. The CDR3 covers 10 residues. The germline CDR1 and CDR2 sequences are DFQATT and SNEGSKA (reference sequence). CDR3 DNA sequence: TGCAGTGCTAACTACCAAGGCTACACCTTC. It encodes CSANYQGYTF.

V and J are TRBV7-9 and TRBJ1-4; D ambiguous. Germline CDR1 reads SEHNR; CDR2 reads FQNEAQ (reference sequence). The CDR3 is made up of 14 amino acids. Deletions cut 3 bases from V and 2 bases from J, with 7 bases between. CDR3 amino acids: CASSLQSTNEKLFF. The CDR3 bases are TGTGCCAGCAGCTTGCAATCGACTAATGAAAAACTGTTTTTT. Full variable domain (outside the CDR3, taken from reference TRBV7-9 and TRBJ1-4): DTGVSQNPRHKITKRGQNVTFRCDPISEHNRLYWYRQTLGQGPEFLTYFQNEAQLEKSRLLSDRFSAERPKGSFSTLEIQRTEQGDSAMYLCASSLQSTNEKLFFGSGTQLSVL.

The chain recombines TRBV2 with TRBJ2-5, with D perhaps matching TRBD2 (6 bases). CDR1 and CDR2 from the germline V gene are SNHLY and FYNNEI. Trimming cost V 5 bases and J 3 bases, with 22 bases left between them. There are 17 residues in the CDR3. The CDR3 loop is CASSSPQSGLVEETQYF. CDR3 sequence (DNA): TGTGCCAGCAGTTCCCCCCAGTCGGGACTGGTGGAAGAGACCCAGTACTTC.

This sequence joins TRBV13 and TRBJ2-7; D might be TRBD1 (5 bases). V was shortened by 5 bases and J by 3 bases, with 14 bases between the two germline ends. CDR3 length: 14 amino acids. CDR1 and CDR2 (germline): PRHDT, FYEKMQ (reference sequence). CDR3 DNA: TGTGCCAGCAGCGCCGGTCTAGGGGACTACGAGCAGTACTTC. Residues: CASSAGLGDYEQYF.

The CDR3 region has the DNA TGTGCCAGCAGCCAAGAGGGGACAGCTAACTATGGCTACACCTTC. Protein product: CASSQEGTANYGYTF. The V call is TRBV4-2, the J call TRBJ1-2; 7 bases match TRBD1. Germline-derived CDR1 and CDR2 are LGHNA and YNFKEQ. CDR3 length: 15 amino acids. Germline trimming cut 0 bases from V and 0 bases from J; bases unmatched to any gene: 1.

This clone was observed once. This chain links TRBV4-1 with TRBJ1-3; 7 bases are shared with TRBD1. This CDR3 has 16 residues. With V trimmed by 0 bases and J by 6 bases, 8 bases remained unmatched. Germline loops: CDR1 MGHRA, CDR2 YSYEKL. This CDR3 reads CASSQDLLDRKNTIYF. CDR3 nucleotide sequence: TGCGCCAGCAGCCAAGATCTCTTGGACAGGAAAAACACCATATATTTT.

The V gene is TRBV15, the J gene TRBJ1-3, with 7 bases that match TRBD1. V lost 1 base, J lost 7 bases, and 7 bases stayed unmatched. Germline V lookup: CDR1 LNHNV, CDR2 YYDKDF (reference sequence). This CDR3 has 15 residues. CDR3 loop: CATSRGTGPENTIYF. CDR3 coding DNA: TGTGCCACCAGCAGAGGGACAGGTCCTGAGAACACCATATATTTT.

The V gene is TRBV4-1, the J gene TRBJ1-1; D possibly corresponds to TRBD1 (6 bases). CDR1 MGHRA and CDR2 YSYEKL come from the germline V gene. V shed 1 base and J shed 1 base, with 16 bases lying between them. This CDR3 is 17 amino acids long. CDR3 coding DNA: TGCGCCAGCAGCCAAGTCGGGACACCGGTTGGGAACACTGAAGCTTTCTTT. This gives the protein CASSQVGTPVGNTEAFF.

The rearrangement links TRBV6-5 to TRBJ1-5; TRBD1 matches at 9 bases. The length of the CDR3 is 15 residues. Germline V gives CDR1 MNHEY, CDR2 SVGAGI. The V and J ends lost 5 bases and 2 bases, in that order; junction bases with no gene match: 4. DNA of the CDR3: TGTGCCAGCAGTATGGACAGGGGTCGCAATCAGCCCCAGCATTTT. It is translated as CASSMDRGRNQPQHF.

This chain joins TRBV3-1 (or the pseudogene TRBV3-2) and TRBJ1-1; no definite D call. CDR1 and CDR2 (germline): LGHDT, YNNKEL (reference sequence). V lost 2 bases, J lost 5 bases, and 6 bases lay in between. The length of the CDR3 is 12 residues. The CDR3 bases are TGTGCCAGCAGCCAATTACAAACTGAAGCTTTCTTT. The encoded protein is CASSQLQTEAFF.